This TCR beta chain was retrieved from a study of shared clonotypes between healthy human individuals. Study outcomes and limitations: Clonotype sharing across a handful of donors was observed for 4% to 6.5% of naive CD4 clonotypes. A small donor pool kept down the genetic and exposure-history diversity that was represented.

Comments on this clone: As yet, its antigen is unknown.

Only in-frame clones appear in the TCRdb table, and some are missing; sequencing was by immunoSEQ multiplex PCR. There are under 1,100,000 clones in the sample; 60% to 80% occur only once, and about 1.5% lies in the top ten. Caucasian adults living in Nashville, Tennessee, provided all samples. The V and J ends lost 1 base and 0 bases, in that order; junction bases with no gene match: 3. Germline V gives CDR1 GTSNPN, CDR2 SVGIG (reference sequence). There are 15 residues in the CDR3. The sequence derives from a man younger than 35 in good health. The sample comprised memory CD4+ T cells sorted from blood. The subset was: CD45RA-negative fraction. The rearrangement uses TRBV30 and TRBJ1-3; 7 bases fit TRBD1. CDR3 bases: TGTGCCTGGAGTGGGGGACAGCTCTCTGGAAACACCATATATTTT. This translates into CAWSGGQLSGNTIYF.